This T cell receptor (beta chain) was retrieved from a study of beta chain features in type 1 diabetes. Points from the study as a whole: Type 1 diabetes patients showed a moderate but significant shortening of TCRB CDR3s in all four CD4+ subsets.

The CDR3 runs 17 residues. The sequenced template was cDNA made from the entire isolated RNA. Libraries were prepared by immunoSEQ multiplex PCR; TCRdb keeps only in-frame clonotypes and omits some of them. This table has some 700,000 clones, 13% appearing once. This clone was seen more than once but under ten times. The antigen remains undetermined. Material for sequencing was naive CD4+ T cells from blood. This chain uses TRBV21-1 with TRBJ2-2; TRBD1, as called in the table, went unchecked against the DNA. TRBV21-1 represents a pseudogene. This clonotype was sampled from a man aged 18 to 35 with type 1 diabetes. CDR3 bases: TGTGCCAGCAGCAAAGCGACGGGACAAGAGAACACCGGGGAGCTGTTTTTT. It translates to CASSKATGQENTGELFF.